These 17 T cell receptor beta chains were sequenced from one sample in a study of blood T cell repertoires in COVID-19. Sequenced by immunoSEQ multiplex PCR; TCRdb stores in-frame clones only, minus some. The sample records more than 70,000 clones, 90% being singletons. The sequenced material came from peripheral blood. These receptors originate from a young woman with acute or convalescent COVID-19.

V is TRBV6-1 and J is TRBJ1-5; the match to TRBD1 covers 8 bases. Per the germline V gene, CDR1 is MNHNS and CDR2 is SASEGT. This CDR3 spans 15 amino acids. V shed 2 bases, J shed 5 bases, and the junction held 5 bases outside the gene matches. CDR3 loop: CASSESTGGYQPQHF. Written as DNA, the CDR3 is TGTGCCAGCAGTGAAAGTACAGGGGGTTATCAGCCCCAGCATTTT.

The chain uses TRBV2 and TRBJ1-2; tentative D call: TRBD1 (6 bases). The V end was cut by 7 bases, the J end by 4 bases, with 16 bases between. This CDR3 has 14 amino acids. Germline CDR1 and CDR2: SNHLY and FYNNEI. The CDR3 here is CASTESQGLYGYTF. DNA of the CDR3: TGTGCCAGCACCGAGAGCCAGGGGCTCTATGGCTACACCTTC. The full variable domain, completed using reference TRBV2 and TRBJ1-2, is EPEVTQTPSHQVTQMGQEVILRCVPISNHLYFYWYRQILGQKVEFLVSFYNNEISEKSEIFDDQFSVERPDGSNFTLKIRSTKLEDSAMYFCASTESQGLYGYTFGSGTRLTVV.

V gene TRBV5-5 combines with J gene TRBJ1-1; TRBD1 is a possible D gene (5 bases). The CDR3 sequence is 14 residues long. The V end lost 0 bases, the J end lost 0 bases, and 6 bases lay between the germline ends. Germline assignment: CDR1 SGHKS and CDR2 YYEKEE (reference sequence). Here the CDR3 DNA reads TGTGCCAGCAGCTTGGGGACAATGAACACTGAAGCTTTCTTT. Its translation: CASSLGTMNTEAFF.

The chain is built from TRBV6-6 and TRBJ1-5, with 7 nucleotides matching TRBD1. Germline assignment: CDR1 MNHNY and CDR2 SVGAGI (reference sequence). V gave up 7 bases and J gave up 2 bases; unmatched junction bases: 8. This CDR3 spans 15 amino acids. The DNA of the CDR3 is TGTGCCAGCACCCGGACAGGAACTGGCAATCAGCCCCAGCATTTT. Its protein product is CASTRTGTGNQPQHF.

The chain combines TRBV5-1 with TRBJ1-6; 10 bases fit TRBD1. V dropped 4 bases and J dropped 4; count of bases not matched to a gene: 2. Germline values: CDR1 SGHRS, CDR2 YFSETQ. The CDR3 runs to 15 residues. This CDR3 is CASSQDRGYNSPLHF. The DNA for the CDR3 is TGCGCCAGCAGCCAGGACAGGGGGTATAATTCACCCCTCCACTTT.

This CDR3 is CASRAGASNTEAFF. The CDR3 nucleotides are TGTGCCAGCAGAGCAGGGGCTTCGAACACTGAAGCTTTCTTT. The chain joins TRBV6-4 to TRBJ1-1; possible D gene TRBD1, 6 bases. This CDR3 is built from 14 residues. The ends were cut back, 6 bases at V and 1 base at J, with 12 bases in the middle. Germline-derived CDR1 and CDR2 are MRHNA and SNTAGT.

The rearrangement joins TRBV28 to TRBJ1-3, with unresolved D. The ends were cut back, 6 bases at V and 2 bases at J, with 11 bases in the middle. This CDR3 has 14 residues. Germline V gene data show CDR1 as MDHEN and CDR2 as SYDVKM. CDR3 protein: CASSTTSPGNTIYF. Here the CDR3 DNA reads TGTGCCAGCAGCACGACAAGCCCTGGAAACACCATATATTTT. Together with reference TRBV28 and TRBJ1-3, the CDR3 gives the full variable domain: DVKVTQSSRYLVKRTGEKVFLECVQDMDHENMFWYRQDPGLGLRLIYFSYDVKMKEKGDIPEGYSVSREKKERFSLILESASTNQTSMYLCASSTTSPGNTIYFGEGSWLTVV.

The chain recombines TRBV7-9 with TRBJ2-3; TRBD1 agrees at 10 bases. The CDR3 spans 16 residues. CDR1 and CDR2 from the germline V gene are SEHNR and FQNEAQ (reference sequence). Unmatched junction bases numbered 8, after V lost 5 bases and J lost 3 bases. The CDR3 nucleotides are TGTGCCAGCAGCCCGGAAGGGACAGGGGTTACAGATACGCAGTATTTT. This codes for CASSPEGTGVTDTQYF.

This clone was counted between two and nine times. The rearrangement uses TRBV5-6 and TRBJ1-2; 8 bases are a match to TRBD1. The V and J ends lost 4 bases and 1 base, in that order; junction bases with no gene match: 3. CDR1 is SGHDT and CDR2 is YYEEEE in the germline V gene. This CDR3 is built from 14 residues. CDR3 sequence: CASSRTGRNYGYTF. CDR3 bases: TGTGCCAGCAGCCGGACAGGGCGTAACTATGGCTACACCTTC.

This clone was seen only once. The chain has TRBV19 and TRBJ1-2, with D maybe TRBD1 (5 bases). V shed 4 bases and J shed 8 bases, with 17 bases lying between them. The CDR3 covers 14 residues. Germline CDR1 is LNHDA and CDR2 is SQIVND (reference sequence). This CDR3 reads CASSRGDLVRGYTF. The CDR3 nucleotides read TGTGCCAGTAGTAGGGGCGACCTCGTCCGGGGCTACACCTTC. The complete variable domain, with remaining parts taken from reference TRBV19 and TRBJ1-2, reads DGGITQSPKYLFRKEGQNVTLSCEQNLNHDAMYWYRQDPGQGLRLIYYSQIVNDFQKGDIAEGYSVSREKKESFPLTVTSAQKNPTAFYLCASSRGDLVRGYTFGSGTRLTVV.

The chain is built from TRBV6-5 and TRBJ2-5; 9 bases match TRBD2. Germline V lookup: CDR1 MNHEY, CDR2 SVGAGI. The CDR3 has 14 amino acids. V dropped 6 bases and J dropped 3; count of bases not matched to a gene: 5. Here the CDR3 reads CASRAGTSKETQYF. CDR3 sequence (DNA): TGTGCCAGCAGGGCCGGGACTAGCAAAGAGACCCAGTACTTC.

Only one count was recorded for this clone. V usage is TRBV7-9 and J usage is TRBJ2-5; D is possibly TRBD2 (5 bases). The CDR3 covers 15 residues. In germline, CDR1 is SEHNR, CDR2 FQNEAQ (reference sequence). V lost 0 bases and J 5 bases, leaving 13 bases between the germline ends. Here the CDR3 DNA reads TGTGCCAGCAGCTTAGCGATCCTAGCCGGTGAGACCCAGTACTTC. As protein: CASSLAILAGETQYF.

J is TRBJ2-1 and V is TRBV10-2; 14 bases agree with TRBD2. With V trimmed by 1 base and J by 10 bases, 9 bases remained unmatched. The germline V gene encodes CDR1 WSHSY and CDR2 SAAADI. This CDR3 is 17 amino acids long. Here the CDR3 reads CASSELISGLAGVEQFF. Written as DNA, the CDR3 is TGCGCCAGCAGTGAGTTAATTTCGGGACTAGCGGGAGTAGAGCAGTTCTTC.

The rearrangement links TRBV28 to TRBJ1-2; TRBD1 matches 8 bases. This CDR3 is built from 14 residues. V lost 5 bases to trimming and J lost 7 bases; unmatched junction nucleotides: 9. Germline CDR1 is MDHEN and CDR2 is SYDVKM. CDR3 sequence: CASSPDRGGSGYTF. The CDR3 region has the DNA TGTGCCAGCAGTCCCGACAGGGGCGGATCTGGCTACACCTTC.

V gene TRBV29-1 combines with J gene TRBJ2-7; TRBD1 agrees at 9 bases. CDR1 is SQVTM, CDR2 ANQGSEA, per germline. The CDR3 has 12 residues. Unmatched junction bases numbered 6, after V lost 4 bases and J lost 8 bases. The CDR3 bases are TGCAGCGTTGTTCGCGGGACAGGGAAGCAGTACTTC. Translated, it gives CSVVRGTGKQYF.

The rearrangement uses TRBV6-6 and TRBJ2-3; 7 bases match TRBD1. With V trimmed by 4 bases and J by 12 bases, 10 bases remained unmatched. The CDR3 is 13 amino acids. The germline V gene has CDR1 MNHNY and CDR2 SVGAGI (reference sequence). CDR3 loop: CASSSNTGTAQYF. The CDR3 coding sequence is TGTGCCAGCAGTTCTAACACCGGGACAGCCCAGTATTTT.

This rearrangement joins TRBV6-5 to TRBJ1-3, with 9 bases aligning to TRBD1. The J segment lost 4 bases and the V segment lost 4 bases, leaving 5 bases of the junction unmatched. Germline V CDR1 and CDR2: MNHEY, SVGAGI. This CDR3 contains 15 residues. CDR3 protein: CASSSGTGNGNTIYF. CDR3 DNA sequence: TGTGCCAGCAGTTCCGGGACAGGGAACGGAAACACCATATATTTT.